This entry lists 28 T cell receptor beta chains sequenced from one sample in a study of blood T cells in healthy people across ages. A second 7 to 11 cycle PCR used barcoded and J-beta primers. TCRdb recomputed calls from the 5' RACE reads with MiXCR, one row per CDR3 protein. The sample has roughly 1,800,000 distinct CDR3 sequences; about 50% are singletons. The sequenced material came from blood. All receptors derive from a woman aged 40 to 49 in good health.

J is TRBJ1-1 and V is TRBV12-5; D gene unclear. V was clipped by 6 bases and J by 8 bases, with 16 bases between them. Germline V gene data show CDR1 as LGHNT and CDR2 as FRNRAP. The CDR3 runs 13 residues. CDR3 in DNA: TGTGCTAGTGGCACCGAACCGGGAACAGAAGCTTTCTTT. Translating it yields CASGTEPGTEAFF.

This chain joins TRBV25-1 and TRBJ1-2; the D gene is possibly TRBD1 (6 bases). Trimming cost V 5 bases and J 6 bases, with 19 bases left between them. Germline CDR1 is MGHDK and CDR2 is SYGVNS. The CDR3 runs 15 residues. CDR3 nucleotide sequence: TGTGCCAGCAGTCCACGGGGGGGCGCCAGTCATGGCTACACCTTC. It is translated as CASSPRGGASHGYTF.

This clonotype was detected a few times. V usage is TRBV20-1 and J usage is TRBJ2-3, with TRBD1 identical over 8 bases. Unmatched junction bases numbered 3, after V lost 3 bases and J lost 4 bases. Germline V lookup: CDR1 DFQATT, CDR2 SNEGSKA (reference sequence). This CDR3 has 13 amino acids. The CDR3 loop is CSASQGASDTQYF. CDR3 DNA: TGCAGTGCTAGTCAGGGGGCGTCAGATACGCAGTATTTT.

The count of this clonotype is one. V is TRBV6-5 and J is TRBJ1-1, with 7 bases aligning to TRBD1. Germline V lookup: CDR1 MNHEY, CDR2 SVGAGI. The CDR3 runs to 15 residues. Trimming cost V 2 bases and J 0 bases; bases outside gene matches: 3. Here the CDR3 reads CASSYGQVVNTEAFF. DNA for the CDR3: TGTGCCAGCAGTTACGGACAGGTCGTGAACACTGAAGCTTTCTTT.

This chain connects TRBV6-2 or TRBV6-3 to TRBJ2-5; 7 nucleotides line up with TRBD1. The J call may be in error: the DNA end matches TRBJ2-7 better. CDR1 is MNHEY and CDR2 is SVGEGT in the germline V gene. The CDR3 extends over 15 amino acids. CDR3 DNA: TGTGCCAGCAGTTACTCGGGGTCAGGGGGATACGAGCAGTACTTC. This gives the protein CASSYSGSGGYEQYF.

This chain links TRBV18 with TRBJ2-3; tentative D call: TRBD1 (6 bases). V lost 3 bases and J lost 4, with 14 bases in between. Germline values: CDR1 KGHSH, CDR2 LQKENI. There are 15 residues in the CDR3. The CDR3 spells CASSPLAGDPDTQYF. The CDR3 region has the DNA TGTGCCAGCTCACCGCTTGCAGGGGACCCAGATACGCAGTATTTT. Complete variable domain (other parts from reference TRBV18 and TRBJ2-3): NAGVMQNPRHLVRRRGQEARLRCSPMKGHSHVYWYRQLPEEGLKFMVYLQKENIIDESGMPKERFSAEFPKEGPSILRIQQVVRGDSAAYFCASSPLAGDPDTQYFGPGTRLTVL.

This clonotype came up a few times. The genes are TRBV7-9 and TRBJ2-5; 7 bases line up with TRBD2. V was pared by 6 bases and J by 0 bases, with 10 bases of the junction left unmatched. The CDR3 covers 16 residues. The V gene's germline CDR1 is SEHNR and CDR2 FQNEAQ (reference sequence). The CDR3 loop is CASSPRQRGYQETQYF. DNA of the CDR3: TGTGCCAGCAGTCCCCGCCAGCGGGGATACCAAGAGACCCAGTACTTC.

The rearrangement joins TRBV6-2 or TRBV6-3 to TRBJ2-3; the match to TRBD2 covers 12 bases. From germline, CDR1 is MNHEY and CDR2 SVGEGT. V was clipped by 6 bases and J by 4 bases; unmatched bases: 5. The CDR3 is 15 residues long. DNA for the CDR3: TGTGCCAGCAGAGCTAGCGGGGGGGCTTCAGATACGCAGTATTTT. Translated: CASRASGGASDTQYF.

This clonotype was seen a single time. V gene TRBV28 combines with J gene TRBJ1-5; D possibly corresponds to TRBD1 (6 bases). With 4 bases removed from V and 7 bases from J, the gap between germline ends came to 17 bases. In germline, CDR1 is MDHEN, CDR2 SYDVKM. CDR3 length equals 15 residues. The chain's CDR3 is CASSSIDRIGQPQHF. The CDR3 DNA reads TGTGCCAGCAGTTCCATCGACAGGATTGGCCAGCCCCAGCATTTT.

The chain combines TRBV7-8 with TRBJ2-7, with TRBD2 identical over 13 bases. The end of the DNA is better explained by TRBJ2-5, so the J call may be wrong. The germline gives CDR1 SGHVS, CDR2 FQNEAQ. There are 20 residues in the CDR3. In DNA form, the CDR3 reads TGTGCCAGCAGCTTAGGAGCTACAGGCCAACTAGCGGGGGGGAGAGAGACCCAGTACTTC. Protein: CASSLGATGQLAGGRETQYF.

The chain employs TRBV20-1 and TRBJ2-7; D remains unclear. The CDR3 length is 13 residues. The germline gives CDR1 DFQATT, CDR2 SNEGSKA (reference sequence). Trimming took 3 bases from V and 2 from J, leaving 11 bases between them. In DNA form, the CDR3 reads TGCAGTGCTAGGGTCCCCCGCACCTACGAGCAGTACTTC. It encodes CSARVPRTYEQYF.

This clonotype came up once. The chain has TRBV10-3 and TRBJ2-7; tentatively, D is TRBD2 (5 bases). V was trimmed by 6 bases and J by 2 bases, leaving 14 bases between them. Germline CDR1 and CDR2: ENHRY and SYGVKD. CDR3 length equals 14 residues. CDR3 bases: TGTGCCATCAGCGCGTCGGGGAACACCTACGAGCAGTACTTC. Translating gives CAISASGNTYEQYF.

In regard to this clonotype: One end of the junction does not line up with germline, which may come from a read error. The J gene is TRBJ2-5, the V gene TRBV9; D is ambiguous. The CDR3 spans 15 residues. The germline V gene encodes CDR1 SGDLS and CDR2 YYNGEE. In DNA form, the CDR3 reads TGCGCCAGCAGCGTAGCTACGGTAACGACGGAGACCCAGTACTTC. This encodes CASSVATVTTETQYF.

This clonotype turned up a few times. The chain is built from TRBV2 and TRBJ1-5; 7 bases are a match to TRBD1. The CDR3 is 14 residues long. Germline values: CDR1 SNHLY, CDR2 FYNNEI. Trimming cost V 3 bases and J 6 bases; bases outside gene matches: 5. The CDR3 nucleotides are TGTGCCAGCAGTGACTTCAGGGGGGGTCAGCCCCAGCATTTT. Amino acid sequence: CASSDFRGGQPQHF.

This clonotype was picked up many times. The CDR3 nucleotides are TGTGCCAGCAGGGCCGGGACAGACAATGAGCAGTTCTTC. Its protein product is CASRAGTDNEQFF. This rearrangement joins TRBV12-3 or TRBV12-4 to TRBJ2-1; 7 bases match TRBD1. V trimming: 6 bases; J trimming: 5 bases; junction bases outside the gene matches: 4. The CDR3 is 13 residues long.

This clonotype was detected a few times. The chain employs TRBV6-1 and TRBJ1-4; 9 bases align to TRBD1. The V gene's germline CDR1 is MNHNS and CDR2 SASEGT. This CDR3 spans 16 amino acids. Trimming removed 3 bases from V and 4 bases from J; junction bases left unmatched: 6. CDR3 protein: CASSEGQGPVNEKLFF. In nucleotides, the CDR3 is TGTGCCAGCAGTGAGGGACAGGGTCCCGTTAATGAAAAACTGTTTTTT.

The chain employs TRBV19 and TRBJ2-1; 11 bases agree with TRBD2. This CDR3 is 15 amino acids long. V lost 6 bases to trimming and J lost 7 bases; unmatched junction nucleotides: 8. The germline CDR1 and CDR2 sequences are LNHDA and SQIVND (reference sequence). CDR3 residues: CASSRAGLAVNEQFF. In DNA form, the CDR3 reads TGTGCCAGTAGCCGAGCGGGACTAGCGGTAAATGAGCAGTTCTTC.

The CDR3 sequence: CASSQDLASGNQPQHF. Here the CDR3 DNA reads TGCGCCAGCAGCCAAGATCTCGCCTCAGGCAATCAGCCCCAGCATTTT. The rearrangement uses TRBV4-3 and TRBJ1-5; D uncertain. V lost 0 bases, J lost 2 bases, and 11 bases lay in between. CDR1 and CDR2 from the germline V gene are LGHNA and YSLEER. This CDR3 is 16 amino acids long.

The V and J genes are TRBV6-5 and TRBJ2-3; D remains unclear. CDR1 and CDR2 (germline): MNHEY, SVGAGI. The V end was cut by 2 bases, the J end by 6 bases, with 9 bases between. The CDR3 contains 13 residues. CDR3 sequence (DNA): TGTGCCAGCAGTTACGTTCCGCCTGATACGCAGTATTTT. As protein: CASSYVPPDTQYF.

This clonotype was recorded a few times. The chain links TRBV27 to TRBJ2-7, with D uncertain. Trimming left V 5 bases short and J 0 bases short, with 8 bases between. Per germline, CDR1 MNHEY and CDR2 SMNVEV (reference sequence). This CDR3 is 13 amino acids long. The CDR3 sequence is CASSHGFSYEQYF. As DNA, the CDR3 is TGTGCCAGCAGTCACGGTTTCTCCTACGAGCAGTACTTC.

A note on this clonotype: This may be a read error, as it is one base from a much larger clone. The V gene is TRBV24-1, the J gene TRBJ2-4; TRBD2 might be the D (5 bases). The ends were cut back, 7 bases at V and 6 bases at J, with 9 bases in the middle. The germline V gene encodes CDR1 KGHDR and CDR2 SFDVKD. The CDR3 runs to 12 residues. The CDR3 DNA follows: TGTGCCACCAGGGGAGCCGGAAACATTCAGTACTTC. It codes for CATRGAGNIQYF.

DNA for the CDR3: TGTGCCAGCAGCCTCACCAGGGTAAGCAATCAGCCCCAGCATTTT. This codes for CASSLTRVSNQPQHF. The chain combines TRBV6-2 or TRBV6-3 with TRBJ1-5, with a weak D call TRBD1 (5 bases). Germline assignment: CDR1 MNHEY and CDR2 SVGEGT. Trimming stripped 6 bases from V and 1 base from J, with 13 bases between. This CDR3 is built from 15 residues.

The V gene is TRBV5-6, the J gene TRBJ1-1; no firm D call. CDR3 length equals 12 residues. In germline, CDR1 is SGHDT, CDR2 YYEEEE. Trimming removed 3 bases from V and 8 bases from J, with 11 bases in between. The CDR3 nucleotides are TGTGCCAGCAGCTCGAAGGGTCTCGAAGCTTTCTTT. Encoded protein: CASSSKGLEAFF.

This clonotype was recorded a few times. The J gene is TRBJ2-1, the V gene TRBV29-1; a possible D gene is TRBD1 (6 bases). This CDR3 has 16 amino acids. Per germline, CDR1 SQVTM and CDR2 ANQGSEA. Trimming shortened V by 6 bases and J by 5 bases, and 23 bases separated the two germline ends. For the CDR3, the DNA is TGCAGCGTCCTTCCCAGGGGATCCAGAACCCACAATGAGCAGTTCTTC. It translates to CSVLPRGSRTHNEQFF.

The CDR3 bases are TGCAGTGCTAGACCTAAACGGGCGGAGGATACTGAAGCTTTCTTT. Translated, it gives CSARPKRAEDTEAFF. The chain links TRBV20-1 to TRBJ1-1; no clear D gene. V was shortened by 2 bases and J by 5 bases, with 18 bases between the two germline ends. The CDR3 has 15 amino acids. The V gene's germline CDR1 is DFQATT and CDR2 SNEGSKA (reference sequence).

About this clonotype itself: A much more abundant neighbour one base away suggests this may be a read error. The chain links TRBV29-1 to TRBJ2-1, with D unclear. From germline, CDR1 is SQVTM and CDR2 ANQGSEA. The CDR3 sequence is 12 residues long. With 0 bases removed from V and 10 bases from J, the gap between germline ends came to 10 bases. CDR3 in amino acids: CSVEDRGREQFF. The CDR3 DNA reads as TGCAGCGTTGAAGATCGTGGGCGCGAGCAGTTCTTC.

The chain is built from TRBV4-3 and TRBJ1-2, with TRBD1 matching 10 bases. V lost 3 bases, J lost 7 bases, and 8 bases stayed unmatched. CDR1 is LGHNA and CDR2 is YSLEER in the germline V gene. CDR3 length equals 15 residues. Here the CDR3 reads CASSQADRGGFGYTF. CDR3 in DNA: TGCGCCAGCAGCCAGGCGGACAGGGGGGGATTTGGCTACACCTTC.

This clonotype was observed a handful of times. This sequence joins TRBV29-1 and TRBJ1-2; D unclear. V gave up 3 bases and J gave up 3 bases, with 5 bases separating them. From germline, CDR1 is SQVTM and CDR2 ANQGSEA. The CDR3 has 11 amino acids. DNA of the CDR3: TGCAGCGTTGAGGGTTACTATGGCTACACCTTC. The encoded protein is CSVEGYYGYTF. Drawing the rest from reference TRBV29-1 and TRBJ1-2, the complete variable domain is SAVISQKPSRDICQRGTSLTIQCQVDSQVTMMFWYRQQPGQSLTLIATANQGSEATYESGFVIDKFPISRPNLTFSTLTVSNMSPEDSSIYLCSVEGYYGYTFGSGTRLTVV.